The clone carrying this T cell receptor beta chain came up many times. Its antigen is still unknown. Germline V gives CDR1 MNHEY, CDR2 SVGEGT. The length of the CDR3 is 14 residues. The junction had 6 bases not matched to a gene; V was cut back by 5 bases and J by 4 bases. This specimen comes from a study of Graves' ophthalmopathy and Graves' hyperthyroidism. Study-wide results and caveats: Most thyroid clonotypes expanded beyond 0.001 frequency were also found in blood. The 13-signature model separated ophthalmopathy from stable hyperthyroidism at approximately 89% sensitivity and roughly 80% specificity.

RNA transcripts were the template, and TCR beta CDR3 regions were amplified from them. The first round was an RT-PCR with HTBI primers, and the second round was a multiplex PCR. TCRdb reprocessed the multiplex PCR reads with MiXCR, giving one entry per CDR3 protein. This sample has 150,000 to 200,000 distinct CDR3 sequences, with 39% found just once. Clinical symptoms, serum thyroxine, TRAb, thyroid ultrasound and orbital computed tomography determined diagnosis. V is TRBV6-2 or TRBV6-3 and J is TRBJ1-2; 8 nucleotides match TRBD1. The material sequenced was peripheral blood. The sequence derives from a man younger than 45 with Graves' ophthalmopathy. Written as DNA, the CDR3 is TGTGCCAGCAGTGACATGGGACAGGCCTATGGCTACACCTTC. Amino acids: CASSDMGQAYGYTF.